The present T cell receptor beta chain was sequenced within a study of cytomegalovirus exposure and HLA in healthy donors. With 60 Vbeta and 13 Jbeta primers, the PCR was carried out. Data came from immunoSEQ multiplex PCR; TCRdb stores just in-frame clones and leaves some out. The top ten hold approximately 3.7% of the sample, which has approximately 140,000 clones, roughly 77% seen once. Absent from the records is this donor's CMV serostatus. Unmatched junction bases numbered 9, after V lost 7 bases and J lost 4 bases. Per the germline V gene, CDR1 is MNHEY and CDR2 is SVGAGI. The CDR3 contains 14 residues. Regarding this clone: The antigen is undetermined.

Study-level findings and limits: Later findings reportedly placed an Asian-associated ancestry cluster below the roughly 700-donor mean for N-insertions. Researchers reported that three CMV-associated chains were confirmed in vitro as CMV antigen-specific. A classifier reportedly called cytomegalovirus status with high sensitivity and specificity.

This sequence originates from a human donor in good health. What was sequenced was PBMCs. This chain links TRBV6-5 with TRBJ1-2, with 7 bases matching TRBD1. The CDR3 reads CASTLDREGYGYTF. CDR3 in DNA: TGTGCCAGCACTCTCGACAGGGAAGGCTATGGCTACACCTTC.